The rows below give T cell receptor beta chains drawn from one sample of a study of blood T cell repertoires in COVID-19. TCRdb's copy holds only in-frame clones and misses some; the assay was immunoSEQ multiplex PCR. The sample has 100,000 to 150,000 clones, around 89% seen once; the top ten hold about 4.1%. The sequenced sample consisted of peripheral blood. These receptors originate from a man in his sixties with COVID-19, enrolled during active disease. CDR3s include the opening cysteine and the closing phenylalanine or tryptophan. Fields, in order: J gene, V gene, clone size, D gene, CDR3 DNA, CDR3 protein. D genes are given only for firm matches. Some rows have no size entry. The others give once, few or many, or a class for an expanded clone.

J gene: TRBJ1-1
V gene: TRBV5-1
clone size: few
D gene: TRBD1
CDR3 DNA: TGCGCCAGCAGCCCTGCCCGACAGGGGAACACTGAAGCTTTCTTT
CDR3 protein: CASSPARQGNTEAFF

J gene: TRBJ2-5
V gene: TRBV7-8
clone size: .
D gene: TRBD1
CDR3 DNA: TGTGCCAGCAGCTTAGTGACAGGGTGGGGAGAGACCCAGTACTTC
CDR3 protein: CASSLVTGWGETQYF

J gene: TRBJ2-1
V gene: TRBV11-2
clone size: .
D gene: TRBD2
CDR3 DNA: TGTGCCAGCAGCCAAATAGCGGGGTCTTACAATGAGCAGTTCTTC
CDR3 protein: CASSQIAGSYNEQFF

J gene: TRBJ2-7
V gene: TRBV3-1/TRBV3-2
clone size: .
D gene: TRBD1
CDR3 DNA: TGTGCCAGCAGCCAAGGTCCGGGACAGGACTCCGAGCAGTACTTC
CDR3 protein: CASSQGPGQDSEQYF

J gene: TRBJ2-3
V gene: TRBV6-5
clone size: .
D gene: .
CDR3 DNA: TGTGCCAGCACCCTCGAGATTCAGGGAGATACGCAGTATTTT
CDR3 protein: CASTLEIQGDTQYF

J gene: TRBJ1-6
V gene: TRBV6-6
clone size: .
D gene: .
CDR3 DNA: TGTGCCACCGGGGGGAATTCACCCCTCCACTTT
CDR3 protein: CATGGNSPLHF

J gene: TRBJ2-7
V gene: TRBV6-5
clone size: .
D gene: .
CDR3 DNA: TGTGCCAGCAGTTACGGGAGTCCCTACGAGCAGTACTTC
CDR3 protein: CASSYGSPYEQYF

J gene: TRBJ2-7
V gene: TRBV9
clone size: .
D gene: .
CDR3 DNA: TGTGCCAGCAGCGCCACAGGCTACGAGCAGTACTTC
CDR3 protein: CASSATGYEQYF

J gene: TRBJ1-4
V gene: TRBV7-8
clone size: .
D gene: .
CDR3 DNA: TGTGCCAGCAGCCCCCGGGGGGGAGCTAATGAAAAACTGTTTTTT
CDR3 protein: CASSPRGGANEKLFF

J gene: TRBJ1-2
V gene: TRBV14
clone size: .
D gene: .
CDR3 DNA: TGTGCCAGCAGCCAAGTAGTAGAAGATCGAGGCTACACCTTC
CDR3 protein: CASSQVVEDRGYTF

J gene: TRBJ1-2
V gene: TRBV6-6
clone size: .
D gene: .
CDR3 DNA: TGTGCCAGCAGTTACTCCCGCGGACAGCTCTATGGCTACACCTTC
CDR3 protein: CASSYSRGQLYGYTF

J gene: TRBJ2-1
V gene: TRBV13
clone size: .
D gene: .
CDR3 DNA: TGTGCCAGCAGCCCCGGGACATCCTACAATGAGCAGTTCTTC
CDR3 protein: CASSPGTSYNEQFF

J gene: TRBJ1-5
V gene: TRBV19
clone size: .
D gene: .
CDR3 DNA: TGTGCCAGTTCCACGAGAAATCAGCCCCAGCATTTT
CDR3 protein: CASSTRNQPQHF

J gene: TRBJ2-5
V gene: TRBV6-4
clone size: .
D gene: .
CDR3 DNA: TGTGCCAGCAGTGAGGGGCAGGGGATGGGGACCCAGTACTTC
CDR3 protein: CASSEGQGMGTQYF